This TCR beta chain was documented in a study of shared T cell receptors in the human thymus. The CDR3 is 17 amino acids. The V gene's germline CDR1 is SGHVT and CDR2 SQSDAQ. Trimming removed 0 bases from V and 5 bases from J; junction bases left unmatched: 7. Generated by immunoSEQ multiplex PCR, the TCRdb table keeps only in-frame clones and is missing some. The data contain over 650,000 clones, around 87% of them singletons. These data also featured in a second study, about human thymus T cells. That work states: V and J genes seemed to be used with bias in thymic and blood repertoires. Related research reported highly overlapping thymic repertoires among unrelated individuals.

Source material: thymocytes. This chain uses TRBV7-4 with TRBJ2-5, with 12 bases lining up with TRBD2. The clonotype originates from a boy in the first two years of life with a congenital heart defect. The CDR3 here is CASSLALAGGAEETQYF. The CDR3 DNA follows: TGTGCCAGCAGCTTAGCGCTAGCGGGAGGGGCCGAGGAGACCCAGTACTTC.